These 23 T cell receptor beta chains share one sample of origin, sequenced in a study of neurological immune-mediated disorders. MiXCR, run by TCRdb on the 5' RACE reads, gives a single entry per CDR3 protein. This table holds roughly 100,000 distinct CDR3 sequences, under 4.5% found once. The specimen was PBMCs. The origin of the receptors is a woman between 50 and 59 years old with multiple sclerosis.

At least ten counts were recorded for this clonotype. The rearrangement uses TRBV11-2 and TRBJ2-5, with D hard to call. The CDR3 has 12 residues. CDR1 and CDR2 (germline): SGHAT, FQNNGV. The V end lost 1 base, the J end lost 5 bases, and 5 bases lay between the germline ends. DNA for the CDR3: TGTGCCAGCAGCTTAGTCCTTGAGACCCAGTACTTC. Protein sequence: CASSLVLETQYF. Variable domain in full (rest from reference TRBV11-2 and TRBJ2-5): EAGVAQSPRYKIIEKRQSVAFWCNPISGHATLYWYQQILGQGPKLLIQFQNNGVVDDSQLPKDRFSAERLKGVDSTLKIQPAKLEDSAVYLCASSLVLETQYFGPGTRLLVL.

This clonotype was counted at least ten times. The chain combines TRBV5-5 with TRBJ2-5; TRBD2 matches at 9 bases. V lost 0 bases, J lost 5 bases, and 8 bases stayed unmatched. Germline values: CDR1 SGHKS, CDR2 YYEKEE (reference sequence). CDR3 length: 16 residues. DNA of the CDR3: TGTGCCAGCAGCTTGGGGTTGCGGGGGGGCGCGGAGACCCAGTACTTC. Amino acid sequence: CASSLGLRGGAETQYF.

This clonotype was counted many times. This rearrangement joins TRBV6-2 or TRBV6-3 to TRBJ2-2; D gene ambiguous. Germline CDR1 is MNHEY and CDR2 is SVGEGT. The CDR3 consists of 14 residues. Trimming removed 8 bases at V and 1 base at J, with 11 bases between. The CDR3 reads CASCPAGNTGELFF. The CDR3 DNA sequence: TGTGCCAGCTGCCCGGCAGGGAACACCGGGGAGCTGTTTTTT.

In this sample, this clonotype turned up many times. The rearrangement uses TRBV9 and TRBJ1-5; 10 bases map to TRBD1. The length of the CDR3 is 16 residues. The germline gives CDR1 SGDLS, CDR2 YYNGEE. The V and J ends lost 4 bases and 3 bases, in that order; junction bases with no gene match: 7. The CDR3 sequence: CASSPGTGALNQPQHF. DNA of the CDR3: TGTGCCAGCAGCCCCGGGACAGGGGCCCTCAATCAGCCCCAGCATTTT.

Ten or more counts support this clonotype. The CDR3 is CSVTAYEQYF. The CDR3, as DNA: TGCAGCGTTACAGCTTACGAGCAGTACTTC. The genes are TRBV29-1 and TRBJ2-7; D ambiguous. Trimming removed 5 bases at V and 4 bases at J, with 6 bases between. Germline V gene data show CDR1 as SQVTM and CDR2 as ANQGSEA. The CDR3 covers 10 residues.

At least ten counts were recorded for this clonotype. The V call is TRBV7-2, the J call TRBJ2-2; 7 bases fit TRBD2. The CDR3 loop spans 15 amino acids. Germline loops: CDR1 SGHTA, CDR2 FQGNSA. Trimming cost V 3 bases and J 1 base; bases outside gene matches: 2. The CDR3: CASSFGGGNTGELFF. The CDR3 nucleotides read TGTGCCAGCAGCTTCGGCGGGGGGAACACCGGGGAGCTGTTTTTT.

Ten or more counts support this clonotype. The CDR3 protein is CASSQEYRIENIQYF. The DNA of the CDR3 is TGCGCCAGCAGCCAAGAGTACAGAATAGAAAACATTCAGTACTTC. This chain uses TRBV4-3 with TRBJ2-4; D remains ambiguous. V was trimmed by 0 bases and J by 5 bases, leaving 11 bases between them. The V gene's germline CDR1 is LGHNA and CDR2 YSLEER. The CDR3 contains 15 residues.

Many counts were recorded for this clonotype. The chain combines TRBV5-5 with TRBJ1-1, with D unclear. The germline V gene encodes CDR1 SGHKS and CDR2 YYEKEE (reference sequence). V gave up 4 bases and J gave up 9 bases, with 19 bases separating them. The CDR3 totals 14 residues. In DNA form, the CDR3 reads TGTGCCAGCAGCAGGCTCCTTTCCGAAGTGAAAGCTTTCTTT. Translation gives CASSRLLSEVKAFF.

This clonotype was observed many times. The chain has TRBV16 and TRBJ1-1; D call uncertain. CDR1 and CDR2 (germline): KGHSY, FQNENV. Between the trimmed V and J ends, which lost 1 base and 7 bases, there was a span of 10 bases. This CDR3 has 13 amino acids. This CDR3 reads CASSQLQNIEAFF. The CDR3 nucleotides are TGTGCCAGCAGCCAATTGCAGAATATTGAAGCTTTCTTT.

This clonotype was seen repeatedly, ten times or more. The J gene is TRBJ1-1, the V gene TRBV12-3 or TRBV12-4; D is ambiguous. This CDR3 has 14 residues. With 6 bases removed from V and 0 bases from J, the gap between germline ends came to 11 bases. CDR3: CASSRYIMNTEAFF. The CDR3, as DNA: TGTGCCAGCAGCCGATATATTATGAACACTGAAGCTTTCTTT.

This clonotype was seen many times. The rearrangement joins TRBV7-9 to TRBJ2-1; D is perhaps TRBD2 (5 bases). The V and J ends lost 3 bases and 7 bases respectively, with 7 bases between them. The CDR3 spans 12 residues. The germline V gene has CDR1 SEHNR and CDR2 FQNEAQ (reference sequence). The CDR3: CASSLTINEQFF. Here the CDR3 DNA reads TGTGCCAGCAGCTTGACTATTAATGAGCAGTTCTTC.

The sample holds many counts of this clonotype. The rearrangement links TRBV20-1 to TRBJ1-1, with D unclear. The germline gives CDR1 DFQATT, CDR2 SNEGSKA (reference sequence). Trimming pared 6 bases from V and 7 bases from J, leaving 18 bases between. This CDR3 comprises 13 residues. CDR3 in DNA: TGCAGTGCACCAGACGGCGGTACCATTGAAGCTTTCTTT. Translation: CSAPDGGTIEAFF.

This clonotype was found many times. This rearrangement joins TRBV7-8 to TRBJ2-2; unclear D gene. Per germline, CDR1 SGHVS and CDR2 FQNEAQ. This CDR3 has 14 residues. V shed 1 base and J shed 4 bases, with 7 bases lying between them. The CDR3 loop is CASSLGSVTGELFF. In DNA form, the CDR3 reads TGTGCCAGCAGCTTAGGGTCAGTCACCGGGGAGCTGTTTTTT.

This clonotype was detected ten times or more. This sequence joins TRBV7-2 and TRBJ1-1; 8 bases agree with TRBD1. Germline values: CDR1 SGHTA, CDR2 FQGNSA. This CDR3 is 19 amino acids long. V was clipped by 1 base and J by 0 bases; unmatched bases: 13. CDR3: CASSLGQGAFTGMNTEAFF. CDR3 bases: TGTGCCAGCAGCTTAGGGCAGGGGGCGTTCACCGGAATGAACACTGAAGCTTTCTTT.

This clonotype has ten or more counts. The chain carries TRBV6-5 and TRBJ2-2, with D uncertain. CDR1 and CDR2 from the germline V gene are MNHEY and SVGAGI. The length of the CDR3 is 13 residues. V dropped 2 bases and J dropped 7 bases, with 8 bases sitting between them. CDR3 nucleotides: TGTGCCAGCAGTTACAATCCGGACGGGGAGCTGTTTTTT. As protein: CASSYNPDGELFF.

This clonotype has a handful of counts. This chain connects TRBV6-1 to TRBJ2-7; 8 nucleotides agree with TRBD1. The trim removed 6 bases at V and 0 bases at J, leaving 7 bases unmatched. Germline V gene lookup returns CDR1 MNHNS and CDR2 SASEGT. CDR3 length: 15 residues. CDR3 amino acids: CASRQQGASSYEQYF. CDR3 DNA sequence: TGTGCCAGCAGGCAGCAGGGGGCGAGCTCCTACGAGCAGTACTTC.

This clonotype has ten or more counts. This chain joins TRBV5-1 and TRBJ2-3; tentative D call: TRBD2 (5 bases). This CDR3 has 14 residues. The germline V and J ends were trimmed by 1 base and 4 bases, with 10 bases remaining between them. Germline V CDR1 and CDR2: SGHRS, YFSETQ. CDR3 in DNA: TGCGCCAGCAGCTTGTATGCGGGTTCAGATACGCAGTATTTT. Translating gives CASSLYAGSDTQYF. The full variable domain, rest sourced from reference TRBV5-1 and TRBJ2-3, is KAGVTQTPRYLIKTRGQQVTLSCSPISGHRSVSWYQQTPGQGLQFLFEYFSETQRNKGNFPGRFSGRQFSNSRSEMNVSTLELGDSALYLCASSLYAGSDTQYFGPGTRLTVL.

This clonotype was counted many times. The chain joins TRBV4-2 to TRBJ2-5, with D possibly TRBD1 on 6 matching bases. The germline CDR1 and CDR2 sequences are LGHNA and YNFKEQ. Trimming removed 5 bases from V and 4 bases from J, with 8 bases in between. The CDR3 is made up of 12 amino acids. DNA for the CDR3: TGTGCCAGCAGCAGCAGGGGAGAGACCCAGTACTTC. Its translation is CASSSRGETQYF.

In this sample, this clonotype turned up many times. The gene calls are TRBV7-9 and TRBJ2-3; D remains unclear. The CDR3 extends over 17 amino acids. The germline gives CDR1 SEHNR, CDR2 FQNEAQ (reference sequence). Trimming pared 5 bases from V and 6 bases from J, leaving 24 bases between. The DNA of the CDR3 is TGTGCCAGCAGCCCCCGACGTCAAGTACGGCATCCGGATACGCAGTATTTT. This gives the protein CASSPRRQVRHPDTQYF. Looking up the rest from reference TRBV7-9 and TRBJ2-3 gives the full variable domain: DTGVSQNPRHKITKRGQNVTFRCDPISEHNRLYWYRQTLGQGPEFLTYFQNEAQLEKSRLLSDRFSAERPKGSFSTLEIQRTEQGDSAMYLCASSPRRQVRHPDTQYFGPGTRLTVL.

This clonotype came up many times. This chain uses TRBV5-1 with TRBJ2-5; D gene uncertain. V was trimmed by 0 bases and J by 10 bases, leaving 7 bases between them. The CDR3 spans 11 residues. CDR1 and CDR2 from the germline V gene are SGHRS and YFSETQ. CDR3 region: CASSLDGFQYF. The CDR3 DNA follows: TGCGCCAGCAGCTTGGACGGCTTCCAGTACTTC.

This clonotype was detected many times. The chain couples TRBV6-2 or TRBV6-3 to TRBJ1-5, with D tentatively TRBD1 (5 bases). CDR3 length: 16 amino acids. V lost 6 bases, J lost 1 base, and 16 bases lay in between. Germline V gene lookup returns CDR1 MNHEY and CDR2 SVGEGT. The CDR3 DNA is TGTGCCAGCAGCCTCAGGGTATCATCAAGCAATCAGCCCCAGCATTTT. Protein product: CASSLRVSSSNQPQHF.

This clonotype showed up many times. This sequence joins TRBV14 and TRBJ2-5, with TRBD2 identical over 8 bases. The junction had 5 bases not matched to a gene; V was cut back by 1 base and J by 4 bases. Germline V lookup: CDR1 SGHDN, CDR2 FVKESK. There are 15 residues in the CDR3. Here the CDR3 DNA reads TGTGCCAGCAGCCAAGCAACGGGGGGGAGAGAGACCCAGTACTTC. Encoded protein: CASSQATGGRETQYF.

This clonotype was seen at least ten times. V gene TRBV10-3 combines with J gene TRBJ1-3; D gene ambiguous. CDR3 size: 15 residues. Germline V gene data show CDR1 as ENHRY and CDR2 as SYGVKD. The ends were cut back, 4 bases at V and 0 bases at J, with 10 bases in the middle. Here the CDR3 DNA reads TGTGCCATCAGTGTGGGAGTAAGCTCTGGAAACACCATATATTTT. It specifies CAISVGVSSGNTIYF.